This record concerns one T cell receptor (beta chain) sequence. The target antigen is unknown. The isolated RNA, all of it, was reverse transcribed, so expressed TCRB transcripts were what got sequenced. Using immunoSEQ multiplex PCR, the repertoire was profiled, and TCRdb retains in-frame clones only, with some absent. The sample consists of under 950,000 clones, around a sixth of them appearing once. This sample stems from a study of beta chain features in type 1 diabetes. Study context: Sorted cells numbering approximately 110,000,000 were examined across all samples. General study points: Compared to healthy donors, patients appeared to have naive, central memory and Treg TCRB repertoires that were more alike.

Sequencing was done on a sample of naive CD4+ T cells from blood. The origin of this receptor is a young woman in good health.

In DNA, the CDR3 is TGTGCCAGCAGCTCATTCCAAATGGGGGTACCTGGATACAATGAGCAGTTCTTC. Protein sequence: CASSSFQMGVPGYNEQFF. V gene TRBV9 combines with J gene TRBJ2-1; D may correspond to TRBD1 or TRBD2 (5 bases each). Between the trimmed V and J ends, which lost 4 bases and 4 bases, there was a span of 24 bases. The CDR3 runs to 18 residues. The germline V gene has CDR1 SGDLS and CDR2 YYNGEE.